This entry lists 20 T cell receptor beta chains sequenced from one sample in a study of T cells after yellow fever vaccination. TCRdb reanalysed the 5' RACE reads using MiXCR and keeps one entry per CDR3 protein. The sample holds 400,000 to 650,000 distinct CDR3 sequences, about a fifth seen once. The specimen comprised PBMCs, sampled more than 20 days after the first yellow fever vaccination. Source of these receptors: a man aged 18-30 years who received the YFV17D yellow fever vaccine.

This clonotype was picked up a small number of times. V gene TRBV29-1 combines with J gene TRBJ2-7; 11 bases are shared with TRBD2. This CDR3 is 13 amino acids long. Germline values: CDR1 SQVTM, CDR2 ANQGSEA. J gave up 3 bases and V 5 bases, and 3 bases lay outside the gene matches. Here the CDR3 reads CSVTTSGDYEQYF. CDR3 coding DNA: TGCAGCGTTACGACTAGCGGGGACTACGAGCAGTACTTC.

This clonotype has only one observation. This sequence joins TRBV2 and TRBJ1-1, with D maybe TRBD1 (6 bases). Trimming left V 0 bases short and J 6 bases short, with 11 bases between. CDR3 length: 14 amino acids. CDR1 is SNHLY, CDR2 FYNNEI, per germline. The CDR3 region has the DNA TGTGCCAGCAGTGAAGCGGGGGCCAGGGCTGAAGCTTTCTTT. Protein: CASSEAGARAEAFF.

This chain links TRBV29-1 with TRBJ1-3; no firm D call. The ends were cut back, 6 bases at V and 0 bases at J, with 12 bases in the middle. CDR1 is SQVTM, CDR2 ANQGSEA, per germline. The CDR3 is 14 residues long. In nucleotides, the CDR3 is TGCAGCGTCATCGACGGTAACTCTGGAAACACCATATATTTT. It codes for CSVIDGNSGNTIYF. Drawing the rest from reference TRBV29-1 and TRBJ1-3, the complete variable domain is SAVISQKPSRDICQRGTSLTIQCQVDSQVTMMFWYRQQPGQSLTLIATANQGSEATYESGFVIDKFPISRPNLTFSTLTVSNMSPEDSSIYLCSVIDGNSGNTIYFGEGSWLTVV.

V usage is TRBV7-2 and J usage is TRBJ1-1; D remains unclear. Germline CDR1 reads SGHTA; CDR2 reads FQGNSA. The V end was cut by 5 bases, the J end by 9 bases, with 16 bases between. The CDR3 length is 13 residues. DNA of the CDR3: TGTGCCAGCAGCCCGACGGGAACACTGCAAGCTTTCTTT. Amino acids: CASSPTGTLQAFF.

This clonotype appeared a few times. V usage is TRBV5-1 and J usage is TRBJ1-1; 7 nucleotides match TRBD1. Germline loops: CDR1 SGHRS, CDR2 YFSETQ. The trim removed 2 bases at V and 6 bases at J, leaving 4 bases unmatched. This CDR3 spans 13 amino acids. This CDR3 reads CASSLQDRAEAFF. DNA of the CDR3: TGCGCCAGCAGCTTACAAGACAGGGCTGAAGCTTTCTTT. Full variable domain (outside the CDR3, taken from reference TRBV5-1 and TRBJ1-1): KAGVTQTPRYLIKTRGQQVTLSCSPISGHRSVSWYQQTPGQGLQFLFEYFSETQRNKGNFPGRFSGRQFSNSRSEMNVSTLELGDSALYLCASSLQDRAEAFFGQGTRLTVV.

The chain carries TRBV12-3 or TRBV12-4 and TRBJ2-5; TRBD2 matches 14 bases. CDR3 length: 15 residues. Trimming at V came to 6 bases and at J to 7 bases, leaving 7 bases not matched to a gene. This CDR3 is CASSQGTSGSGTQYF. CDR3 DNA sequence: TGTGCCAGCAGCCAAGGGACTAGCGGGAGTGGGACCCAGTACTTC.

The chain is built from TRBV6-5 and TRBJ2-7, with D perhaps matching TRBD1 or TRBD2 (5 bases each). V was trimmed by 7 bases and J by 2 bases, leaving 18 bases between them. This CDR3 has 15 amino acids. The germline V gene has CDR1 MNHEY and CDR2 SVGAGI. The DNA of the CDR3 is TGTGCCAGCACTTTGGTCGGGGACGGTCCCTACGAGCAGTACGTC. The encoded protein is CASTLVGDGPYEQYV.

The chain links TRBV7-9 to TRBJ2-5; a possible D gene is TRBD2 (6 bases). The CDR3 has 16 residues. The germline V gene has CDR1 SEHNR and CDR2 FQNEAQ (reference sequence). V lost 4 bases and J lost 4, with 19 bases in between. DNA of the CDR3: TGTGCCAGCAGCTCCCGGGACTCCCCATTGCGAGAGACCCAGTACTTC. It encodes CASSSRDSPLRETQYF.

This clonotype appeared once. The chain uses TRBV20-1 and TRBJ2-7; D possibly matches TRBD1 or TRBD2 (5 bases each). Germline values: CDR1 DFQATT, CDR2 SNEGSKA (reference sequence). CDR3 length: 15 amino acids. The V and J ends lost 6 bases and 0 bases respectively, with 18 bases between them. The CDR3 bases are TGCAGTGCCCTCCCCGGGGCCCGAGGCTCCTACGAGCAGTACTTC. It codes for CSALPGARGSYEQYF.

The chain couples TRBV28 to TRBJ2-7, with 7 bases identical to TRBD1. The CDR3 totals 13 residues. Trimming removed 6 bases from V and 1 base from J; junction bases left unmatched: 3. Germline V gene data show CDR1 as MDHEN and CDR2 as SYDVKM. The CDR3 sequence: CASRGQWSYEQYV. The CDR3 DNA reads TGTGCCAGCAGGGGACAGTGGTCCTACGAGCAGTACGTC.

This clonotype has a handful of counts. The chain has TRBV29-1 and TRBJ1-1; D is uncertain. Germline CDR1 SQVTM, CDR2 ANQGSEA. This CDR3 is 12 amino acids long. Deletions cut 4 bases from V and 1 base from J, with 7 bases between. The CDR3 sequence is CSVGQTNTEAFF. CDR3 coding DNA: TGCAGCGTTGGCCAGACGAACACTGAAGCTTTCTTT.

This clonotype was detected only a few times. The rearrangement links TRBV2 to TRBJ2-2; 7 bases match TRBD2. The CDR3 spans 14 residues. CDR1 is SNHLY and CDR2 is FYNNEI in the germline V gene. Losses at the gene ends were 10 bases for V and 1 base for J; bases not matched to a gene: 6. CDR3 residues: CAIRLAKNTGELFF. The CDR3 nucleotides are TGTGCCATCAGACTAGCCAAGAACACCGGGGAGCTGTTTTTT.

This chain links TRBV28 with TRBJ2-7; TRBD2 might be the D (6 bases). Germline loops: CDR1 MDHEN, CDR2 SYDVKM. The CDR3 sequence is 16 residues long. Trimming pared 4 bases from V and 2 bases from J, leaving 18 bases between. This CDR3 is CASSSLGGLGTYEQYV. In DNA form, the CDR3 reads TGTGCCAGCAGTTCGCTCGGGGGTTTGGGCACCTACGAGCAGTACGTC.

This clonotype has a handful of counts. The rearrangement links TRBV7-6 to TRBJ2-3; 11 bases agree with TRBD2. The CDR3 loop spans 18 amino acids. V dropped 1 base and J dropped 2; count of bases not matched to a gene: 8. Germline V gives CDR1 SGHVS, CDR2 FNYEAQ. Here the CDR3 DNA reads TGTGCCAGCAGCTTAGAAGGCTTAGCGGGGGGGCTCACAGATACGCAGTATTTT. Its protein product is CASSLEGLAGGLTDTQYF.

This clonotype was picked up a small number of times. V and J are TRBV6-1 and TRBJ1-5; maybe TRBD1 (5 bases). The CDR3 is made up of 15 amino acids. Germline CDR1 is MNHNS and CDR2 is SASEGT. The V end lost 6 bases, the J end lost 6 bases, and 18 bases lay between the germline ends. CDR3 in DNA: TGTGCCAGCAGAGACGAGGGGACTGGAGGTCAGCCCCAGCATTTT. It is translated as CASRDEGTGGQPQHF.

The J gene is TRBJ2-2, the V gene TRBV20-1; 13 bases align to TRBD2. From germline, CDR1 is DFQATT and CDR2 SNEGSKA (reference sequence). Trimming cost V 3 bases and J 3 bases; bases outside gene matches: 7. CDR3 size: 17 residues. The CDR3 region has the DNA TGCAGTGCTAGGAAGGGACTAGCGGGGATGGACACCGGGGAGCTGTTTTTT. Translating it yields CSARKGLAGMDTGELFF.

A few counts support this clonotype. The V gene is TRBV20-1, the J gene TRBJ2-2; D possibly corresponds to TRBD1 (6 bases). V lost 6 bases and J 4 bases, leaving 18 bases between the germline ends. The CDR3 consists of 15 residues. Germline lookup yields CDR1 DFQATT and CDR2 SNEGSKA (reference sequence). Written as DNA, the CDR3 is TGCAGTGCGACACCGGCTGGGGGCCCCACCGGGGAGCTGTTTTTT. Translation: CSATPAGGPTGELFF.

This clonotype showed up many times. This chain joins TRBV7-3 and TRBJ2-1; 7 bases fit TRBD1. With V trimmed by 5 bases and J by 2 bases, 3 bases remained unmatched. Germline V gives CDR1 SGHTA, CDR2 FQGTGA. The CDR3 runs 14 residues. The CDR3 nucleotides are TGTGCCAGCAGCCCGGGACAGACCTACAATGAGCAGTTCTTC. Translation: CASSPGQTYNEQFF. Variable domain in full (rest from reference TRBV7-3 and TRBJ2-1): GAGVSQTPSNKVTEKGKYVELRCDPISGHTALYWYRQSLGQGPEFLIYFQGTGAADDSGLPNDRFFAVRPEGSVSTLKIQRTERGDSAVYLCASSPGQTYNEQFFGPGTRLTVL.

The V gene is TRBV5-5, the J gene TRBJ2-7, with D hard to call. The CDR3 spans 12 residues. V was pared by 2 bases and J by 6 bases, with 9 bases between. Germline CDR1 SGHKS, CDR2 YYEKEE (reference sequence). The CDR3 DNA reads as TGTGCCAGCAGCTTAGGCGTTGCCGAGCAGTACTTC. Encoded protein: CASSLGVAEQYF.

The rearrangement joins TRBV7-9 to TRBJ2-3; 8 bases match TRBD2. CDR3 size: 14 residues. From germline, CDR1 is SEHNR and CDR2 FQNEAQ (reference sequence). Trimming took 5 bases from V and 4 from J; bases not matched to a gene: 5. The CDR3 DNA sequence: TGTGCCAGCAGCGCTGGACTAGCACCAGATACGCAGTATTTT. Protein sequence: CASSAGLAPDTQYF.